This T cell receptor (beta chain) appears in the sequencing data of a study of T cells in Graves' hyperthyroidism and ophthalmopathy (dated by TCRdb to the late 2010s). Background for the entire study: Peripheral blood was collected at initial diagnosis, before any treatment. To identify TCR V-J signatures that set the groups apart, the researchers used a discovery cohort of 100 patients, made up of 43 with Graves' ophthalmopathy and some 58 with stable Graves' hyperthyroidism. Prospective prediction of ophthalmopathy was tested in an independent validation cohort of fewer than 20 hyperthyroidism patients and 15 to 17 patients who later progressed to ophthalmopathy. The 95 to 100 discovery patients were randomly split 7:3 into training and test sets. In roughly six Graves' hyperthyroidism patients, the study also compared T-cell repertoires from thyroid tissue with T-cell repertoires from blood. After sampling, hyperthyroidism patients received methimazole starting at 30 mg daily, and ophthalmopathy patients received high-dose intravenous methylprednisolone. TCR Vbeta CDR3 sequencing of 120 to 150 peripheral blood samples (about 45 ophthalmopathy, some 75 hyperthyroidism and some 17 progressor patients) is reported in the paper.

The TCR beta CDR3 regions were amplified from the RNA transcripts. A first-round RT-PCR of the TCR CDR3 used the HTBI primer set with the Qiagen OneStep RT-PCR kit. Libraries were constructed in a second round of multiplex PCR, after which size selection and purification were performed. Paired-end sequencing of the libraries was performed with 100 bp reads on an Illumina HiSeq2000. The paper's processing steps were these. SOAPnuke was used to process the raw data, throwing out any read that contained adapters or uncalled bases, had a mean Phred below 15, or lacked an exact constant-primer or identifier match. COPE v1.2.5 was used to merge high-quality paired reads, and clonotypes were defined as unique nucleotide sequences. Clonotypes were aligned to IMGT TRBV, TRBD and TRBJ reference segments using MiTCR v1.1. The analysis was restricted to V-J combinations with a frequency above 0.0001, which together covered just over 98% of the repertoires. A TCS score was defined as the ratio between F50 (clonal expansion) and ExV (chaos), using BLOSUM62-based TCRdist between CDR3 peptides within each V-J. Welch's t-statistics and random forest reduced around 550 V-J features to 10 to 15, which were used in a naive Bayes classifier (R e1071). TCRdb ran its own pipeline on the public reads, namely fastp trimming at Q25 and MiXCR clone calling, and kept in-frame beta chains. For every CDR3 protein sequence, its rows merge into one entry that carries the most common genes and DNA. TCRdb's processing, not the study's, gives the V and J calls here. The sample includes more than 600,000 distinct CDR3 sequences, with around 15% observed a single time. The ten largest clones represent over 7.5% of the sample.

Study-wide findings and limitations: No statistical method was used to set the sample size in advance, and investigators knew the group allocation. Most expanded thyroid clonotypes (frequency above 0.001) were also found in blood, which suggests that blood repertoires may mirror thyroid immune responses. A model built on a 13 V-J signature distinguished ophthalmopathy from stable hyperthyroidism, reaching roughly 88% sensitivity and under 84% specificity in cross-validation and 80%/75% in testing. During validation, the model predicted progression to ophthalmopathy a median of around six months ahead of onset, with 60% to 71% sensitivity and about 75% specificity.

The table lists this clonotype with many counts. Its antigen is still unknown. Base qualities are not at hand, and no much larger clone is one base apart. Stable Graves' hyperthyroidism was defined as no progression to ophthalmopathy during 18 months of follow-up. The hyperthyroidism patients were between 18 and 65 years old and newly diagnosed, with a disease duration of less than 2 months. Exclusion was applied to patients with uncontrolled infections, other autoimmune diseases, pregnancy or lactation. Diagnoses were based on clinical symptoms, serum thyroxine and TRAb, thyroid ultrasound and orbital computed tomography. PBMCs were isolated from 7.5 to 10 ml of fresh peripheral blood by Ficoll-Paque density gradient centrifugation. Total RNA was extracted using Trizol reagent, and RNA quality was assessed on an Agilent 2100 Bioanalyzer. CDR1 and CDR2, looked up from the germline V gene, are MDHEN and SYDVKM. The CDR3 measures 14 amino acids from cysteine to phenylalanine. Just CDR3 DNA is preserved here, 42 bases in frame from base 1. The junction shows trimming of 5 bases on V and 3 bases on J, plus 13 bases between the germline ends.

The chain is encoded by TRBV28 joined to TRBJ1-2; tentative D gene TRBD1, with 6 bases matching. Input material: blood. The TCR comes from a man in his late teens or twenties with Graves' hyperthyroidism. The nucleotides read TGTGCCAGCAGTGCGGCAGGGGCGTACTATGGCTACACCTTC. The resulting protein is CASSAAGAYYGYTF.